The 18 T cell receptor beta chains in this list originate from one sample, sequenced in a study of blood T cells in healthy people across ages (dated by TCRdb to about 2015). Libraries came from 5' RACE. Sequencing took place on an Illumina HiSeq 2500. A second roughly 7 to 12 cycle PCR used a sample-barcoded 5' primer and a J-beta primer mix. The raw public data were reprocessed by TCRdb itself: fastp quality trimming at Q25, MiXCR clonotype calling, in-frame beta chains only. Rows are combined by CDR3 protein, so each entry shows the most common genes and DNA. Within this sample are about 320,000 distinct CDR3 sequences, with roughly 27% of them counted one time only. Jointly, the top ten make up about 30% of the sample. Sequenced material: blood. The receptors come from a woman aged 70-85 years in good health.

The chain has TRBV5-1 and TRBJ2-5; 8 bases align to TRBD2. CDR3 length: 16 residues. V was clipped by 0 bases and J by 3 bases; unmatched bases: 7. Germline CDR1 and CDR2: SGHRS and YFSETQ. The CDR3 sequence: CASSLAMAGGKETQYF. The CDR3 DNA reads TGCGCCAGCAGCTTGGCCATGGCGGGGGGCAAAGAGACCCAGTACTTC. The full variable domain, rest sourced from reference TRBV5-1 and TRBJ2-5, is KAGVTQTPRYLIKTRGQQVTLSCSPISGHRSVSWYQQTPGQGLQFLFEYFSETQRNKGNFPGRFSGRQFSNSRSEMNVSTLELGDSALYLCASSLAMAGGKETQYFGPGTRLLVL.

This clonotype was found once. The V call is TRBV12-3 or TRBV12-4, the J call TRBJ2-2; 10 positions match TRBD2. V was clipped by 5 bases and J by 6 bases; unmatched bases: 6. The CDR3 is 15 amino acids. The CDR3 DNA reads as TGTGCCAGCAGTCCGCTAGCGGGAGACCCCGGGGAGCTGTTTTTT. This encodes CASSPLAGDPGELFF.

The chain uses TRBV12-3 or TRBV12-4 and TRBJ2-5; D is possibly TRBD2 (6 bases). The CDR3 is made up of 14 amino acids. The V end was cut by 5 bases, the J end by 1 base, with 11 bases between. The chain's CDR3 is CASSRRDFQETQYF. CDR3 nucleotides: TGTGCCAGCAGTAGGAGGGACTTCCAAGAGACCCAGTACTTC.

The gene calls are TRBV6-5 and TRBJ1-1; 7 bases fit TRBD1. Looked up from germline, CDR1 is MNHEY and CDR2 is SVGAGI. V shed 0 bases and J 6 bases; nucleotides not matched to a gene: 13. The CDR3 sequence is 17 residues long. As DNA, the CDR3 is TGTGCCAGCAGTTACTCGAGTGGGAGGGGGCTAAGGGCTGAAGCTTTCTTT. This sequence encodes CASSYSSGRGLRAEAFF.

This clonotype was observed a single time. The chain links TRBV4-2 to TRBJ2-1, with 9 positions matching TRBD2. Germline assignment: CDR1 LGHNA and CDR2 YNFKEQ. The CDR3 extends over 19 amino acids. J gave up 0 bases and V 1 base, and 10 bases lay outside the gene matches. The CDR3 region has the DNA TGTGCCAGCAGCCAAGTGGCTAGCGGGATAACGAGCTCCTACAATGAGCAGTTCTTC. Residues: CASSQVASGITSSYNEQFF.

The genes are TRBV28 and TRBJ1-1; 7 nucleotides match TRBD1. This CDR3 is built from 15 residues. The ends lost 5 bases at V and 0 bases at J; junction bases unmatched: 6. Germline V CDR1 and CDR2: MDHEN, SYDVKM. CDR3: CASSTPTGVNTEAFF. For the CDR3, the DNA is TGTGCCAGCAGTACCCCCACAGGGGTGAACACTGAAGCTTTCTTT. The full variable domain, completed using reference TRBV28 and TRBJ1-1, is DVKVTQSSRYLVKRTGEKVFLECVQDMDHENMFWYRQDPGLGLRLIYFSYDVKMKEKGDIPEGYSVSREKKERFSLILESASTNQTSMYLCASSTPTGVNTEAFFGQGTRLTVV.

The chain employs TRBV28 and TRBJ2-1; TRBD2 is a possible D gene (7 bases). Per the germline V gene, CDR1 is MDHEN and CDR2 is SYDVKM. Trimming took off 6 bases at V and 1 base at J, with 16 bases between the two ends. The CDR3 is 16 residues long. In DNA, the CDR3 is TGTGCCAGCAGCCGAGGGGGGGGACATTCCTACAATGAGCAGTTCTTC. Translated, it gives CASSRGGGHSYNEQFF.

Written as DNA, the CDR3 is TGTGCCAGCTCACCGGATGGTCGGTATTACGGCTACACCTTC. It specifies CASSPDGRYYGYTF. The chain joins TRBV18 to TRBJ1-2; no firm D call. Trimming removed 3 bases at V and 8 bases at J, with 16 bases between. This CDR3 has 14 residues. CDR1 is KGHSH and CDR2 is LQKENI in the germline V gene.

A few counts support this clonotype. The rearrangement uses TRBV6-5 and TRBJ2-3, with D perhaps given as TRBD1 or TRBD2 (5 bases each). Deletions cut 6 bases from V and 9 bases from J, with 19 bases between. This CDR3 is 14 amino acids long. CDR1 is MNHEY and CDR2 is SVGAGI in the germline V gene. The CDR3 region has the DNA TGTGCCAGCAGCTGGGACGGGCGTCGAGGGACGCAGTATTTT. The encoded protein is CASSWDGRRGTQYF.

Many counts were recorded for this clonotype. The V and J genes are TRBV12-3 or TRBV12-4 and TRBJ2-5; 7 bases are shared with TRBD1. CDR3 size: 15 residues. Trimming cost V 4 bases and J 4 bases; bases outside gene matches: 9. The CDR3 region has the DNA TGTGCCAGCAGTTCCCGGCTGGGACAGCGAGAGACCCAGTACTTC. The encoded protein is CASSSRLGQRETQYF.

The V call is TRBV5-6, the J call TRBJ1-6; D may be TRBD1 (5 bases). Between the trimmed V and J ends, which lost 4 bases and 6 bases, there was a span of 17 bases. The CDR3 is made up of 16 amino acids. Germline V gene sequence: CDR1 SGHDT, CDR2 YYEEEE. The chain's CDR3 is CASSLGDRGVNSPLHF. CDR3 coding DNA: TGTGCCAGCAGCCTAGGGGATAGGGGCGTTAATTCACCCCTCCACTTT. Full variable domain (outside the CDR3, taken from reference TRBV5-6 and TRBJ1-6): DAGVTQSPTHLIKTRGQQVTLRCSPKSGHDTVSWYQQALGQGPQFIFQYYEEEERQRGNFPDRFSGHQFPNYSSELNVNALLLGDSALYLCASSLGDRGVNSPLHFGNGTRLTVT.

The chain has TRBV18 and TRBJ2-1, with a possible D match to TRBD2 (6 bases). The V and J ends lost 7 bases and 5 bases respectively, with 15 bases between them. The CDR3 contains 14 residues. Germline V gene sequence: CDR1 KGHSH, CDR2 LQKENI. The CDR3: CASFYPGVHNEQFF. CDR3 bases: TGTGCCAGCTTCTATCCGGGGGTCCACAATGAGCAGTTCTTC.

The chain couples TRBV9 to TRBJ2-1; 7 bases align to TRBD2. Germline trimming cut 0 bases from V and 5 bases from J; bases unmatched to any gene: 5. CDR1 SGDLS and CDR2 YYNGEE come from the germline V gene. The CDR3 contains 15 residues. The CDR3 is CASSVAGDYNNEQFF. The CDR3 DNA reads as TGTGCCAGCAGCGTAGCTGGGGACTACAACAATGAGCAGTTCTTC.

The CDR3 DNA is TGTGCCAGCGCTTCCGTCGGTCAGGGTAGCTCTGGGGCCAACGTCCTGACTTTC. Translated: CASASVGQGSSGANVLTF. The rearrangement links TRBV2 to TRBJ2-6, with TRBD1 as a possible D gene (5 bases). CDR3 size: 18 residues. Trimming cost V 8 bases and J 0 bases, with 20 bases left between them. Looked up from germline, CDR1 is SNHLY and CDR2 is FYNNEI.

The rearrangement joins TRBV2 to TRBJ2-5, with 7 bases lining up with TRBD1. The J call is uncertain, as TRBJ2-1 better fits the DNA end. The CDR3 totals 16 residues. Germline V gives CDR1 SNHLY, CDR2 FYNNEI. The CDR3 nucleotides are TGTGCCAGCAGTGATTTAGAATCGGCAGGGGGTCACGCGCAGTTCTTC. Translation gives CASSDLESAGGHAQFF.

CDR3 sequence reads: CASRPERVENIQYF. The CDR3 nucleotides are TGTGCCAGCAGGCCTGAAAGAGTCGAAAACATTCAGTACTTC. The V call is TRBV6-6, the J call TRBJ2-4; no clear D. CDR1 is MNHNY and CDR2 is SVGAGI in the germline V gene (reference sequence). Trimming left V 6 bases short and J 5 bases short, with 14 bases between. This CDR3 comprises 14 residues.

This clonotype was seen a handful of times. This CDR3 is CASSFQIGYGYTF. In DNA form, the CDR3 reads TGTGCCAGCAGTTTCCAGATCGGCTATGGCTACACCTTC. The V gene is TRBV6-2 or TRBV6-3, the J gene TRBJ1-2, with no clear D. The CDR3 sequence is 13 residues long. Germline loops: CDR1 MNHEY, CDR2 SVGEGT. Between the trimmed V and J ends, which lost 4 bases and 4 bases, there was a span of 10 bases.

The rearrangement uses TRBV5-1 and TRBJ1-6; D gene ambiguous. V was shortened by 1 base and J by 8 bases, with 4 bases between the two germline ends. The CDR3 runs 12 residues. The germline gives CDR1 SGHRS, CDR2 YFSETQ. CDR3 nucleotides: TGCGCCAGCAGCTTGAAGGATTCACCCCTCCACTTT. Encoded protein: CASSLKDSPLHF. Combining the CDR3 with reference TRBV5-1 and TRBJ1-6 gives the whole variable domain KAGVTQTPRYLIKTRGQQVTLSCSPISGHRSVSWYQQTPGQGLQFLFEYFSETQRNKGNFPGRFSGRQFSNSRSEMNVSTLELGDSALYLCASSLKDSPLHFGNGTRLTVT.